This TCR beta chain is from a study of blood T cell repertoires in COVID-19. The trim removed 3 bases at V and 1 base at J, leaving 6 bases unmatched. The CDR3 has 16 residues. The germline V gene has CDR1 SGHNT and CDR2 YYREEE (reference sequence). The data were produced by immunoSEQ multiplex PCR, yet TCRdb's version contains in-frame clones alone and is incomplete. The data contain approximately 140,000 clones, over 75% of them singletons. The rearrangement uses TRBV5-4 and TRBJ2-2, with 7 bases fitting TRBD2. The specimen was PBMCs or T cells enriched from blood (not recorded which). The source of this sequence is a woman aged 25 to 39 with acute COVID-19. The CDR3 loop is CASSYGAGMNTGELFF. The CDR3, as DNA: TGTGCCAGCAGCTATGGAGCGGGGATGAACACCGGGGAGCTGTTTTTT.